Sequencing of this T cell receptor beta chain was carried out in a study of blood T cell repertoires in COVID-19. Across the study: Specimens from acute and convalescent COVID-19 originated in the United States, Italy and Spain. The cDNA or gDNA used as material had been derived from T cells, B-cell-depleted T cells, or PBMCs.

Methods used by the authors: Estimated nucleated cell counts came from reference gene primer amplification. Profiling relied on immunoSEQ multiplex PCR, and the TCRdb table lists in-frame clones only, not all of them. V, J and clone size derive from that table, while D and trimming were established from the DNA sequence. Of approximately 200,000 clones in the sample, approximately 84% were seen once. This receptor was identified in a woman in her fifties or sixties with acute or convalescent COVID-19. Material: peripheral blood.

CDR3 amino acids: CASSLQGYTEAFF. In DNA form, the CDR3 reads TGCGCCAGCAGCCTGCAGGGTTACACTGAAGCTTTCTTT. The rearrangement joins TRBV5-1 to TRBJ1-1; possible D gene TRBD1, 5 bases. In germline, CDR1 is SGHRS, CDR2 YFSETQ. This CDR3 has 13 amino acids. The V gene lost 4 bases and the J gene lost 3 bases, with 10 bases spanning the gap.